These 19 T cell receptor beta chains share one sample of origin, sequenced in a study of T cell changes during pregnancy in multiple sclerosis. The table came from immunoSEQ multiplex PCR; TCRdb's copy has only in-frame clones and leaves some out. The sample lists fewer than 70,000 clones, more than 75% occurring once. The sequences come from peripheral blood, collected in the third trimester of pregnancy. The receptors originated from a female donor with multiple sclerosis, enrolled in a pregnancy study.

V gene TRBV10-3 combines with J gene TRBJ1-6; 9 bases are shared with TRBD1. Germline-derived CDR1 and CDR2 are ENHRY and SYGVKD. V gave up 2 bases and J gave up 6 bases; unmatched junction bases: 5. CDR3 length equals 16 residues. The CDR3 nucleotides read TGTGCCATCAGTGAGCCGACAGGGGGAGGTAATTCACCCCTCCACTTT. Its protein product is CAISEPTGGGNSPLHF.

The chain combines TRBV30 with TRBJ1-2; tentatively, D is TRBD1 (6 bases). The V end lost 1 base, the J end lost 7 bases, and 10 bases lay between the germline ends. CDR1 and CDR2 from the germline V gene are GTSNPN and SVGIG (reference sequence). CDR3 length equals 12 residues. The CDR3 coding sequence is TGTGCCTGGAGTGGAGGGGGGGGTGGCTACACCTTC. Translated, it gives CAWSGGGGGYTF.

V and J are TRBV11-3 and TRBJ1-1, with D perhaps TRBD1 (6 bases). Germline V gives CDR1 SGHNT, CDR2 YENEEA. Trimming pared 4 bases from V and 0 bases from J, leaving 9 bases between. The CDR3 consists of 14 residues. CDR3 nucleotides: TGTGCCAGCAGCTGGTCAGGGGTGAACACTGAAGCTTTCTTT. Translation: CASSWSGVNTEAFF.

This clone was recorded only once. This chain uses TRBV9 with TRBJ1-2, with D unclear. Germline assignment: CDR1 SGDLS and CDR2 YYNGEE. The CDR3 is 14 amino acids. V was clipped by 0 bases and J by 5 bases, with 11 bases between them. The CDR3 sequence is CASSVAGGGYGYTF. The DNA of the CDR3 is TGTGCCAGCAGCGTAGCGGGCGGAGGTTATGGCTACACCTTC.

This clone was counted between two and nine times. The V and J genes are TRBV7-9 and TRBJ1-6; no firm D call. Germline CDR1 SEHNR, CDR2 FQNEAQ (reference sequence). The CDR3 has 12 amino acids. V lost 2 bases and J lost 8, with 4 bases in between. The CDR3 region is CASSLQDSPLHF. The CDR3 DNA reads TGTGCCAGCAGCTTACAGGATTCACCCCTCCACTTT.

The chain links TRBV19 to TRBJ2-5; 9 positions agree with TRBD1. The V segment lost 7 bases and the J segment 5 bases; nucleotides outside the gene matches: 11. Germline CDR1 reads LNHDA; CDR2 reads SQIVND (reference sequence). The CDR3 has 15 residues. CDR3 sequence: CASTALGQGPETQYF. The CDR3 region has the DNA TGTGCCAGTACCGCACTGGGACAGGGCCCCGAGACCCAGTACTTC. The full variable domain, with the rest looked up from reference TRBV19 and TRBJ2-5, is DGGITQSPKYLFRKEGQNVTLSCEQNLNHDAMYWYRQDPGQGLRLIYYSQIVNDFQKGDIAEGYSVSREKKESFPLTVTSAQKNPTAFYLCASTALGQGPETQYFGPGTRLLVL.

J is TRBJ1-6 and V is TRBV6-5; 7 bases are shared with TRBD1. The V and J ends lost 9 bases and 6 bases, in that order; junction bases with no gene match: 5. The CDR3 has 13 amino acids. CDR1 is MNHEY, CDR2 SVGAGI, per germline. DNA for the CDR3: TGTGCCAGTTCAAGGGGGCTTAATTCACCCCTCCACTTT. Amino acid sequence: CASSRGLNSPLHF.

The genes are TRBV19 and TRBJ2-6; possibly TRBD2 for D (5 bases). Trimming took 5 bases from V and 1 from J, leaving 12 bases between them. This CDR3 has 16 residues. Looked up from germline, CDR1 is LNHDA and CDR2 is SQIVND (reference sequence). CDR3 residues: CASSAYEGSGANVLTF. The CDR3 region has the DNA TGTGCCAGTAGTGCGTACGAGGGTTCTGGGGCCAACGTCCTGACTTTC.

V is TRBV4-3 and J is TRBJ2-7, with D possibly matching TRBD2 (7 bases). The length of the CDR3 is 15 residues. Trimming shortened V by 3 bases and J by 2 bases, and 14 bases separated the two germline ends. In germline, CDR1 is LGHNA, CDR2 YSLEER. As DNA, the CDR3 is TGCGCCAGCAGCCACCTAGAAGGGGGGGCCTACGAGCAGTACTTC. Protein: CASSHLEGGAYEQYF.

The chain combines TRBV30 with TRBJ2-3, with TRBD2 matching 8 bases. Germline CDR1 and CDR2: GTSNPN and SVGIG (reference sequence). Trimming removed 2 bases from V and 2 bases from J; junction bases left unmatched: 3. This CDR3 spans 14 amino acids. CDR3 in DNA: TGTGCCTGGAGTAGCGGGGGCTTCACAGATACGCAGTATTTT. It is translated as CAWSSGGFTDTQYF.

Concerning this clone itself: The same CDR3 arises from other DNA sequences in this sample as well. The chain uses TRBV7-6 and TRBJ1-2, with D unclear. Germline V gene lookup returns CDR1 SGHVS and CDR2 FNYEAQ. The V and J ends lost 5 bases and 4 bases respectively, with 8 bases between them. This CDR3 region has 12 residues. CDR3 residues: CASSLGGYGYTF. CDR3 DNA: TGTGCCAGCAGCCTGGGAGGCTATGGCTACACCTTC.

The V and J genes are TRBV29-1 and TRBJ2-7; D might be TRBD2 (6 bases). Germline V gives CDR1 SQVTM, CDR2 ANQGSEA. The CDR3 runs to 14 residues. V dropped 4 bases and J dropped 4 bases, with 17 bases sitting between them. The CDR3 bases are TGCAGCGTTGGCGGGGCGACGACGAATTACGAGCAGTACTTC. As protein: CSVGGATTNYEQYF.

The V gene is TRBV11-2, the J gene TRBJ1-6; D possibly corresponds to TRBD1 (6 bases). This CDR3 has 15 amino acids. CDR1 is SGHAT and CDR2 is FQNNGV in the germline V gene. Trimming took 5 bases from V and 10 from J, leaving 18 bases between them. The CDR3 nucleotides are TGTGCCAGCAGCCCTCAACGGGGGGGGCTCTCACCCCTCCACTTT. Residues: CASSPQRGGLSPLHF. The whole variable domain, filled in from reference TRBV11-2 and TRBJ1-6, reads EAGVAQSPRYKIIEKRQSVAFWCNPISGHATLYWYQQILGQGPKLLIQFQNNGVVDDSQLPKDRFSAERLKGVDSTLKIQPAKLEDSAVYLCASSPQRGGLSPLHFGNGTRLTVT.

The gene calls are TRBV2 and TRBJ2-3, with 9 bases that match TRBD2. CDR1 SNHLY and CDR2 FYNNEI come from the germline V gene. V gave up 4 bases and J gave up 4 bases; unmatched junction bases: 9. The CDR3 runs to 16 residues. CDR3 in DNA: TGTGCCAGCAGTGGGAGGACTAGCGAGGTTGCAGATACGCAGTATTTT. Amino acids: CASSGRTSEVADTQYF.

The J gene is TRBJ1-4, the V gene TRBV7-8; D call uncertain. Trimming removed 2 bases at V and 5 bases at J, with 9 bases between. Germline values: CDR1 SGHVS, CDR2 FQNEAQ. The CDR3 has 14 residues. This CDR3 is CASSLSLGNEKLFF. CDR3 bases: TGTGCCAGCAGCTTATCGTTGGGCAATGAAAAACTGTTTTTT.

In this sample, this clone turned up once. The chain is built from TRBV6-1 and TRBJ1-1; tentatively, D is TRBD1 (6 bases). The length of the CDR3 is 13 residues. Germline CDR1 reads MNHNS; CDR2 reads SASEGT. The V gene lost 4 bases and the J gene lost 9 bases, with 15 bases spanning the gap. CDR3 residues: CASSADQQGKAFF. The CDR3 coding sequence is TGTGCCAGCAGTGCCGACCAACAGGGCAAAGCTTTCTTT.

The chain uses TRBV5-6 and TRBJ2-3; TRBD1 might be the D (5 bases). Trimming took 1 base from V and 4 from J, leaving 10 bases between them. CDR1 and CDR2 (germline): SGHDT, YYEEEE. The CDR3 covers 14 residues. CDR3 nucleotide sequence: TGTGCCAGCAGCTTGCATGCCAGGGCAGATACGCAGTATTTT. Translating it yields CASSLHARADTQYF.

The chain has TRBV7-2 and TRBJ2-7; D ambiguous. CDR1 is SGHTA, CDR2 FQGNSA, per germline. V gave up 2 bases and J gave up 2 bases, with 13 bases separating them. This CDR3 has 15 residues. CDR3 sequence: CASSLRASETYEQYF. The DNA of the CDR3 is TGTGCCAGCAGCTTAAGAGCGTCGGAAACCTACGAGCAGTACTTC.

This clone was detected a few times. This sequence joins TRBV28 and TRBJ1-2; 7 positions match TRBD1. CDR1 MDHEN and CDR2 SYDVKM come from the germline V gene. There are 14 residues in the CDR3. V shed 2 bases, J shed 5 bases, and the junction held 5 bases outside the gene matches. CDR3 nucleotide sequence: TGTGCCAGCAGTTTACCCGACAGGGCGTATGGCTACACCTTC. As protein: CASSLPDRAYGYTF.